The clone carrying this TCR beta chain was picked up a small number of times. Enrolled through a virtual design, the participants were between roughly 18 and 100 years of age and came from around 25 US areas. The V gene's germline CDR1 is GTSNPN and CDR2 SVGIG (reference sequence). The CDR3 covers 17 residues. V trimming: 2 bases; J trimming: 6 bases; junction bases outside the gene matches: 11. This sample is part of a study of blood T cell repertoires in COVID-19. On the study more broadly: COVID-19 samples, acute and convalescent, were from the United States, Italy and Spain. Sample material is recorded as cDNA or gDNA derived from T cells, B-cell-depleted T cells, or PBMCs.

Original handling: Researchers report that nucleated cell counts were estimated from reference gene primer amplification. Assay used: immunoSEQ multiplex PCR; TCRdb lists only in-frame clones, some missing. From that table come the V and J calls and clone size; the DNA was used to work out D and trimming. The sample consists of roughly 200,000 clones, 83% of them appearing once. Sequences were obtained from PBMCs or T cells enriched from blood (not recorded which). V is TRBV30 and J is TRBJ2-3; 13 nucleotides line up with TRBD2. This receptor was obtained from a woman between 50 and 59 years old who had been exposed to COVID-19. The CDR3 DNA reads as TGTGCCTGGAGTTCCCCTACAACTAGCGGGGGGGTGGATACGCAGTATTTT. The encoded protein is CAWSSPTTSGGVDTQYF.